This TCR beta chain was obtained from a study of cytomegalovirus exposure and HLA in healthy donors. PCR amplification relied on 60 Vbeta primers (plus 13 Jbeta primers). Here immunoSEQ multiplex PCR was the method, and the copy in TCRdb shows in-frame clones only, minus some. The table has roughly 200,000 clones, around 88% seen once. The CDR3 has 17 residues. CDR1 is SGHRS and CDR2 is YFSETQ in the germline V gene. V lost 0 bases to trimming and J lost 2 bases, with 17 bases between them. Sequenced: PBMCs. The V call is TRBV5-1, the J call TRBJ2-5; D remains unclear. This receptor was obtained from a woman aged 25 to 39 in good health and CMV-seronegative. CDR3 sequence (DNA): TGCGCCAGCAGCTTGGGTACGTGGTCGGGTATTCAAGAGACCCAGTACTTC. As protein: CASSLGTWSGIQETQYF.